These 3 T cell receptor beta chains share one sample of origin, sequenced in a study of blood T cell repertoires in COVID-19. Produced via immunoSEQ multiplex PCR; TCRdb's table is partial and in-frame only. The sample yields 400,000 or so clones, less than 95% seen once. The specimen sequenced was PBMCs or T cells enriched from blood (not recorded which). The receptors here all came from a man in his late teens or twenties who had recovered from COVID-19.

This chain links TRBV4-1 with TRBJ2-1, with 9 positions matching TRBD2. Germline V lookup: CDR1 MGHRA, CDR2 YSYEKL. CDR3 length: 15 amino acids. The V segment lost 5 bases and the J segment 2 bases; nucleotides outside the gene matches: 4. The CDR3: CASSGRLAAYNEQFF. CDR3 sequence (DNA): TGCGCCAGCAGCGGTCGACTAGCGGCCTACAATGAGCAGTTCTTC.

This clone has only one observation. The chain couples TRBV9 to TRBJ2-1, with 10 nucleotides matching TRBD2. After removal of 4 bases from V and 4 bases from J, the junction contained 8 bases not matched to a gene. This CDR3 is 16 amino acids long. Germline CDR1 SGDLS, CDR2 YYNGEE. In nucleotides, the CDR3 is TGTGCCAGCAGCCCTGACTTAGCGGGGGGTTACAATGAGCAGTTCTTC. It specifies CASSPDLAGGYNEQFF.

The chain joins TRBV18 to TRBJ1-6, with 7 bases matching TRBD1. Germline values: CDR1 KGHSH, CDR2 LQKENI. There are 16 residues in the CDR3. Losses at the gene ends were 8 bases for V and 9 bases for J; bases not matched to a gene: 16. The CDR3: CASTTGDKGAVSPLHF. In DNA, the CDR3 is TGTGCCAGCACCACGGGCGATAAGGGGGCCGTTTCACCCCTCCACTTT. The variable domain in full, completed from reference TRBV18 and TRBJ1-6, reads NAGVMQNPRHLVRRRGQEARLRCSPMKGHSHVYWYRQLPEEGLKFMVYLQKENIIDESGMPKERFSAEFPKEGPSILRIQQVVRGDSAAYFCASTTGDKGAVSPLHFGNGTRLTVT.